This T cell receptor (beta chain) derives from a study of T cell repertoires in cytomegalovirus infection. Study information: Epitope selection comprised recently identified HLA-C-restricted CMV epitopes and well-studied HLA-B-restricted CMV epitopes. Carrying CMV and the relevant HLA type showed in public TCR beta signatures.

The CDR3 is 17 amino acids. Germline CDR1 reads SGHAT; CDR2 reads FQNNGV. With 4 bases removed from V and 5 bases from J, the gap between germline ends came to 18 bases. Study-wide points: Public TCR beta family frequency separated CMV-and-HLA carriers, including in an independent cohort. HLA-C-restricted CMV-specific TCR beta clonotypes prevailed in the ex vivo response.

TCRdb itself ran the reads through MiXCR, one entry per CDR3 protein. The sample carries approximately 120,000 distinct CDR3 sequences, 30% to 40% recorded once. Concerning this clonotype itself: Antigen unknown.

This TCR derives from a human donor in good health (CMV status not recorded). Some clones in this sample may be carry-over from other donors' samples. The sequences come from CD8+ T cells from cultured PBMCs, collected from culture after CMV antigen stimulation. The chain has TRBV11-2 and TRBJ1-6, with D hard to call. The CDR3 DNA sequence: TGTGCCAGCAGCTCCCGGGATTACTGGCTGGATAATTCACCCCTCCACTTT. Translation: CASSSRDYWLDNSPLHF. The variable domain in full, with the rest retrieved from reference TRBV11-2 and TRBJ1-6, is EAGVAQSPRYKIIEKRQSVAFWCNPISGHATLYWYQQILGQGPKLLIQFQNNGVVDDSQLPKDRFSAERLKGVDSTLKIQPAKLEDSAVYLCASSSRDYWLDNSPLHFGNGTRLTVT.